The T cell receptor (beta chain) under discussion was sequenced for a study of OX40 agonist ivuxolimab in advanced cancers. Concerning the study at large: The costimulatory receptor OX40 (CD134) was targeted by ivuxolimab, a fully human IgG2 agonistic monoclonal antibody. Intravenous ivuxolimab was administered to patients every 2 weeks at six dose levels: 0.01, 0.1, 0.3, 1.5, 3 and 10 mg/kg. Partial responses occurred in three dose-escalation patients, of whom one had hepatocellular carcinoma and two had cutaneous melanoma. Among the 52 dose-escalation patients, about 20 had hepatocellular carcinoma, approximately 15 melanoma, 9 renal cell carcinoma and 9 head and neck cancer. Prior anti-PD-1, anti-PD-L1 or anti-CTLA-4 therapy was permitted, and 40% to 50% of dose-escalation patients had received checkpoint inhibitors. The dose-escalation cohort was approximately 83% male with a mean age of about 65 years, ranging from about 20 to 80. Peripheral TCRbeta sequencing aimed to test whether ivuxolimab altered TCR sequence diversity and caused clonal T-cell expansion. The paper reports the monotherapy dose-escalation portion (N = 52 patients) of the phase I ivuxolimab trial.

Study-wide conclusions, independent of this receptor: On average, CD8+ T cells showed more expanded clones than CD4+ T cells after ivuxolimab. At doses of 0.1 to 3.0 mg/kg, clonal expansion of both CD4+ and CD8+ blood T cells was observed from baseline to week 6. The antigen specificity of the peripheral T cells that underwent clonal expansion was not determined. Low levels of normalized T-cell clonal expansion were also shown by some nonresponding patients. Partial responders in the 0.1-3.0 mg/kg groups had among the lowest normalized peripheral clonal expansion, especially among CD8+ T cells.

Based on the germline V gene (reference sequence), the CDR1 and CDR2 sequences are SGHKS and YYEKEE. The CDR3 measures 15 amino acids from cysteine to phenylalanine. The retained sequence is limited to the CDR3, 45 bases, with the frame set at the first base. V is shortened by 1 base, J by 0 bases, and the region joining them spans 10 bases. Regarding this clone: Its cognate antigen has yet to be identified. Base qualities are not recorded, but no much larger clone differs from it by a single base.

For sequencing of the TCRbeta CDR3 region, genomic DNA was extracted from the sorted cells. TCRbeta CDR3 regions were sequenced using the immunoSEQ Assay. Not all clones reach the TCRdb copy of this immuneACCESS table, which keeps in-frame sequences only. Checked studies attribute under half of the gap to unresolved V genes and leave the rest unexplained. This sample gives fewer than 70,000 clones in total; 70% to 90% of them show up just once. The biggest ten clones account for about 0.8% of the sample. Patients with autoimmune disease history or receiving systemic immunosuppression were excluded from the trial. Peripheral blood for TCR sequencing was drawn from every dose cohort at baseline, at cycle 4 day 1 and at cycle 7 day 1. Samples came from an open-label, multicenter, first-in-human phase I dose-escalation trial of ivuxolimab. The trial enrolled adults with locally advanced or metastatic head and neck squamous cell, hepatocellular, melanoma or renal cell carcinoma. Before TCR sequencing, CD4+ T cells and CD8+ T cells were sorted from peripheral blood as separate populations.

The chain is made from TRBV5-5 and TRBJ2-5; the D gene is perhaps TRBD2, from 6 matching bases. The source was CD4+ or CD8+ T cells sorted from blood, collected in a trial of the OX40 agonist ivuxolimab. The source is an adult with an advanced solid tumor such as melanoma, head and neck, liver or kidney cancer. CDR3 sequence: CASSLMEGYQETQYF. The sequenced DNA: TGTGCCAGCAGCTTGATGGAGGGGTACCAAGAGACCCAGTACTTC.